This TCR beta chain was recovered during a study of blood T cell repertoires in COVID-19. Study-wide context: Both acute and convalescent COVID-19 samples were obtained from the United States, Italy and Spain.

The germline CDR1 and CDR2 sequences are SGHTA and FQGNSA. This CDR3 has 12 residues. V lost 8 bases and J lost 4; bases outside the gene matches: 4. Per the original methods: Amplification of reference gene primers was used by the study to estimate nucleated cell counts. The protocol was immunoSEQ multiplex PCR, while the TCRdb copy is restricted to in-frame clones and leaves out a portion. The D gene and trimming were derived from the DNA, and the V and J assignments and clone size from that table. The profile shows about 270,000 clones, approximately 86% of them singletons. Specimen: peripheral blood. This sequence was found in a man aged 40-49 years who had recovered from COVID-19. The chain joins TRBV7-2 to TRBJ2-5, with 7 positions matching TRBD1. CDR3 loop: CASREGAETQYF. The CDR3, as DNA: TGTGCCAGCCGTGAGGGGGCAGAGACCCAGTACTTC.